This T cell receptor (beta chain) was retrieved from a study of CD8+CD57+ T cells in acquired aplastic anemia. Study context: Sorted CD4+ and CD8+ cells gave a mean 3.2 ug DNA, range 0.2 to 27.4 ug.

Genomic DNA served as template for TCR beta VDJ and CDR3 profiling. In TCRdb, the reads were re-called with MiXCR into one record per CDR3 protein. Among about 220,000 distinct CDR3 sequences listed, 45% to 50% were seen once. Patients who underwent sequencing had shown CD8+CD57+ cell expansion by flow cytometry. Every one of the patients had aplastic anemia (severe, acquired). Ten or more counts support this clonotype. Its antigen is not known. The study, taken as a whole, reports: CD8+ Simpson's diversity did not differ significantly between patients and controls.

Trimming took 1 base from V and 4 from J, leaving 16 bases between them. Germline V CDR1 and CDR2: SQVTM, ANQGSEA. This CDR3 region has 15 residues. The specimen was sorted CD4+, CD8+, or CD8+CD57+ T cells (not recorded which) from PBMCs. This chain connects TRBV29-1 to TRBJ2-5, with D perhaps matching TRBD1 (5 bases). The receptor was isolated from a human donor with aplastic anemia. CDR3 coding DNA: TGCAGCGTTGAAGGGATGGGCAGGGTTCCAGAGACCCAGTACTTC. Translation gives CSVEGMGRVPETQYF.